This T cell receptor (beta chain) derives from a study of blood T cell repertoires in COVID-19. Only in-frame clones appear in the TCRdb table, and some are missing; sequencing was by immunoSEQ multiplex PCR. The sample yields 250,000 to 350,000 clones, roughly nine tenths seen once. The study recruited people aged roughly 18 to 100 years across approximately 23 US areas. Participant-given clinical history determined each cohort assignment. The TCR originated in a young woman who had recovered from COVID-19. The sample was PBMCs or T cells enriched from blood (not recorded which).

In DNA, the CDR3 is TGCAGTGCTAGTCCTAGCGGGGCTTCTGGGTCAGATACGCAGTATTTT. Translation: CSASPSGASGSDTQYF. The chain couples TRBV20-1 to TRBJ2-3, with TRBD2 matching 9 bases. The CDR3 length is 16 residues. V lost 3 bases and J lost 4; bases outside the gene matches: 11. The germline CDR1 and CDR2 sequences are DFQATT and SNEGSKA (reference sequence).